This T cell receptor (beta chain) stems from a study of CD8+ T cells in alopecia areata. Study at large: A regimen of oral tofacitinib, 5 to 10 mg twice daily, was given to treated patients. Study results and limitations: Higher clonality than in normal scalp was seen in lesional scalp, especially alopecia totalis/universalis. Persistence of many expanded lesional clones was seen in scalp and blood during tofacitinib.

Treatment meaning: oral pan-JAK inhibitor, 5-10 mg twice daily. Concerning this clone: The antigen is unknown.

Following extraction, RNA underwent reverse transcription to cDNA, which served as the sequencing template. The table came from immunoSEQ multiplex PCR; TCRdb's copy has only in-frame clones and leaves some out. The table includes approximately 170,000 clones, approximately 60% detected once. The sample here was CD4+ T cells sorted from blood, taken at week 4, from a patient treated with tofacitinib. This clonotype originated in a human donor with alopecia areata.

CDR3 nucleotide sequence: TGCGCCAGCAGTGAGGCCTTTGGTGAGCAGTTCTTC. Encoded protein: CASSEAFGEQFF. This rearrangement joins TRBV10-2 to TRBJ2-1; D not certain. Trimming removed 2 bases from V and 9 bases from J, with 8 bases in between. In germline, CDR1 is WSHSY, CDR2 SAAADI. This CDR3 region has 12 residues.